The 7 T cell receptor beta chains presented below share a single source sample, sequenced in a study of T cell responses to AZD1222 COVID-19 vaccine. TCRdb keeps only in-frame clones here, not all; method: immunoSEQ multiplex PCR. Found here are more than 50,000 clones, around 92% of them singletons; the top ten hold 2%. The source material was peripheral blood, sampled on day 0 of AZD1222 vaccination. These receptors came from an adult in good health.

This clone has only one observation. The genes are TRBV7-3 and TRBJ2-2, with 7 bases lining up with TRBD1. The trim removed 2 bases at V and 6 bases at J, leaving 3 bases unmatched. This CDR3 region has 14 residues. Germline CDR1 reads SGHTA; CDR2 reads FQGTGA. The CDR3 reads CASSLQTGPGELFF. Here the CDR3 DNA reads TGTGCCAGCAGCTTACAGACAGGGCCCGGGGAGCTGTTTTTT.

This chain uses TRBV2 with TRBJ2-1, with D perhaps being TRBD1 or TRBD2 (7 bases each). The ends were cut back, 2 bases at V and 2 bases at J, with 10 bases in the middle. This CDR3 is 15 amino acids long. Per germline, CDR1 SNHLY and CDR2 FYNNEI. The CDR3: CASSEQGGTYNEQFF. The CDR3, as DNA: TGTGCCAGCAGTGAACAGGGGGGGACCTACAATGAGCAGTTCTTC.

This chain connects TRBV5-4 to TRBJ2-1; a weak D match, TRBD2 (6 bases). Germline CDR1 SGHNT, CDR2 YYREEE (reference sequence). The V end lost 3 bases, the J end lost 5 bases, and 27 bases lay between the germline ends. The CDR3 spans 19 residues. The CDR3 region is CASSSLPRLTSRVNNEQFF. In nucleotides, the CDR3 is TGTGCCAGCAGCTCTCTCCCCCGGCTTACTAGCCGTGTTAACAATGAGCAGTTCTTC.

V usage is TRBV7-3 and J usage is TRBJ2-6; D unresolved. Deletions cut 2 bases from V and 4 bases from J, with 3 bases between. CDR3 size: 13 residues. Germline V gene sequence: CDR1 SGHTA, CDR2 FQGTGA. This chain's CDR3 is CASSLGGANVLTF. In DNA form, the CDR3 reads TGTGCCAGCAGCTTAGGAGGGGCCAACGTCCTGACTTTC.

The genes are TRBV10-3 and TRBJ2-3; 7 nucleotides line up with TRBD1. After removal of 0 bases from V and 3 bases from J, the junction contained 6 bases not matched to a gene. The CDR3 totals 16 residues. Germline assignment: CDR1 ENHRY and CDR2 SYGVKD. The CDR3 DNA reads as TGTGCCATCAGTGAGTCGAGGGGGCAGAAAACAGATACGCAGTATTTT. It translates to CAISESRGQKTDTQYF.

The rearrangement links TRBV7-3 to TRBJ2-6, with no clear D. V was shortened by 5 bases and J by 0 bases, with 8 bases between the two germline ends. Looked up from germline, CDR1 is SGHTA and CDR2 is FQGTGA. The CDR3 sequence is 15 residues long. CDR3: CASSEPLSGANVLTF. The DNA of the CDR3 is TGTGCCAGCAGCGAACCACTCTCTGGGGCCAACGTCCTGACTTTC. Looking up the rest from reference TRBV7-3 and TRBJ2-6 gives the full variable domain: GAGVSQTPSNKVTEKGKYVELRCDPISGHTALYWYRQSLGQGPEFLIYFQGTGAADDSGLPNDRFFAVRPEGSVSTLKIQRTERGDSAVYLCASSEPLSGANVLTFGAGSRLTVL.

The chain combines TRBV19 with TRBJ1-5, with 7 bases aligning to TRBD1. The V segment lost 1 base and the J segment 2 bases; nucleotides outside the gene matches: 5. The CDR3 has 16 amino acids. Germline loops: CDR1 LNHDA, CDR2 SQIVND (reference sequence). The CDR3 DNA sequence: TGTGCCAGTAGTATAGTTGGGCAGGGGGGCAATCAGCCCCAGCATTTT. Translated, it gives CASSIVGQGGNQPQHF. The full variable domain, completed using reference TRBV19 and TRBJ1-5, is DGGITQSPKYLFRKEGQNVTLSCEQNLNHDAMYWYRQDPGQGLRLIYYSQIVNDFQKGDIAEGYSVSREKKESFPLTVTSAQKNPTAFYLCASSIVGQGGNQPQHFGDGTRLSIL.